The present T cell receptor (beta chain) was sequenced within a study of CD8+ T cells in alopecia areata. On the study more broadly: Tofacitinib was taken orally by treated patients, and the dose was 5 to 10 mg twice daily. A 6-month off-drug phase came after tofacitinib, which had lasted 6 to 18 months.

The CDR3 has 15 residues. V trimming: 5 bases; J trimming: 10 bases; junction bases outside the gene matches: 9. In germline, CDR1 is SGHTA, CDR2 FQGTGA. Isolated RNA was reverse transcribed into cDNA used as the sequencing template. Some clones are missing from TCRdb's copy, which holds only in-frame ones; the method was immunoSEQ multiplex PCR. Seen here are about 190,000 clones, less than 65% observed once, and the top ten hold over 0.9%. Indicated treatment: oral pan-JAK inhibitor, 5-10 mg twice daily. Peripheral blood and lesional scalp punch biopsies came from alopecia areata patients. Study results and caveats: Scalp and blood samples kept many expanded lesional clones throughout tofacitinib.

About this clone itself: The antigen remains unidentified.

Sample: CD4+ T cells sorted from blood, taken at week 24, from a patient treated with tofacitinib. The V gene is TRBV7-3, the J gene TRBJ2-1, with TRBD2 matching 12 bases. This TCR was sampled from a human donor with alopecia areata. CDR3 nucleotides: TGTGCCAGCAGCCCCACGGGACTAGCGGGCGGAGAGCAGTTCTTC. It translates to CASSPTGLAGGEQFF.